The 6 T cell receptor beta chains in this list originate from one sample, sequenced in a study of blood T cell repertoires in COVID-19 (TCRdb year 2020). The method behind the library was the immunoSEQ multiplex PCR assay. This immuneACCESS table, as held by TCRdb, lists in-frame sequences with V and J called but not all clones. Of the missing ones, under half trace to an unresolved V gene in checked studies; the others have no known cause. The sample table lists around 500,000 clones, around nine tenths of them with a count of one. Over 1.5% of the sample comes from the top ten. Sequencing input: PBMCs or T cells enriched from blood (not recorded which). The receptors come from a woman aged 40 to 50 who had recovered from COVID-19.

The chain carries TRBV11-2 and TRBJ2-1, with 10 bases matching TRBD2. V was pared by 5 bases and J by 5 bases, with 9 bases of the junction left unmatched. Germline lookup yields CDR1 SGHAT and CDR2 FQNNGV. The CDR3 totals 16 residues. The CDR3 region is CASSPARLAGDNEQFF. In DNA form, the CDR3 reads TGTGCCAGCAGCCCTGCGAGGCTAGCGGGAGACAATGAGCAGTTCTTC.

J is TRBJ2-1 and V is TRBV27; D might be TRBD1 (5 bases). Germline loops: CDR1 MNHEY, CDR2 SMNVEV (reference sequence). The ends were cut back, 5 bases at V and 2 bases at J, with 22 bases in the middle. The CDR3 extends over 18 amino acids. CDR3 bases: TGTGCCAGCAGTCCTTTACCGGACACCTCCGCCCCCTACAATGAGCAGTTCTTC. As protein: CASSPLPDTSAPYNEQFF.

The chain couples TRBV19 to TRBJ1-2; 11 nucleotides line up with TRBD1. The J segment lost 5 bases and the V segment lost 4 bases, leaving 9 bases of the junction unmatched. This CDR3 has 16 amino acids. Germline V gene lookup returns CDR1 LNHDA and CDR2 SQIVND (reference sequence). CDR3 in DNA: TGTGCCAGTAGTACCAACCGGGACAGGGGGGAGTATGGCTACACCTTC. Its translation: CASSTNRDRGEYGYTF.

The V gene is TRBV5-8, the J gene TRBJ1-3; the match to TRBD1 covers 7 bases. CDR1 and CDR2 (germline): SGHTS, YDEGEE. The CDR3 loop spans 15 amino acids. V was pared by 3 bases and J by 1 base, with 4 bases of the junction left unmatched. The CDR3 coding sequence is TGTGCCAGCAGCTCCTGGACAGGATCTGGAAACACCATATATTTT. Its translation is CASSSWTGSGNTIYF. Variable domain in full (rest from reference TRBV5-8 and TRBJ1-3): EAGVTQSPTHLIKTRGQQATLRCSPISGHTSVYWYQQALGLGLQFLLWYDEGEERNRGNFPPRFSGRQFPNYSSELNVNALELEDSALYLCASSSWTGSGNTIYFGEGSWLTVV.

The V and J genes are TRBV9 and TRBJ2-5; 7 bases align to TRBD2. Germline trimming cut 0 bases from V and 5 bases from J; bases unmatched to any gene: 4. Germline CDR1 SGDLS, CDR2 YYNGEE. The CDR3 runs 14 residues. The CDR3 coding sequence is TGTGCCAGCAGCGTAGGTCAGGGAGGGGAGACCCAGTACTTC. Translation: CASSVGQGGETQYF. The full variable domain, with the rest looked up from reference TRBV9 and TRBJ2-5, is DSGVTQTPKHLITATGQRVTLRCSPRSGDLSVYWYQQSLDQGLQFLIQYYNGEERAKGNILERFSAQQFPDLHSELNLSSLELGDSALYFCASSVGQGGETQYFGPGTRLLVL.

This clone was detected once. This chain joins TRBV7-8 and TRBJ1-3; 7 nucleotides line up with TRBD1. J lost 0 bases, V lost 6 bases, and 8 bases had no gene match. This CDR3 has 16 amino acids. The germline gives CDR1 SGHVS, CDR2 FQNEAQ. CDR3 region: CASSRDRASSGNTIYF. CDR3 in DNA: TGTGCCAGCAGTCGCGACAGGGCTAGCTCTGGAAACACCATATATTTT.